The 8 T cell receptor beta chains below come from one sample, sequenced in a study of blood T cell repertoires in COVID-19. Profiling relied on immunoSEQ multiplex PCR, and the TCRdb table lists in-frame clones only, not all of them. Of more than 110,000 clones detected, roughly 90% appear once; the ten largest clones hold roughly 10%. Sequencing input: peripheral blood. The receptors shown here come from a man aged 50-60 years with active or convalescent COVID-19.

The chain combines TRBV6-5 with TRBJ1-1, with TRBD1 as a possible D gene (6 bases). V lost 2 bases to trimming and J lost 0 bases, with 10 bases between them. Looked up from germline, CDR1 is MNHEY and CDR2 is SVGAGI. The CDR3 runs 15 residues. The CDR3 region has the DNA TGTGCCAGCAGTTACGGGGGACATATGAACACTGAAGCTTTCTTT. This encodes CASSYGGHMNTEAFF.

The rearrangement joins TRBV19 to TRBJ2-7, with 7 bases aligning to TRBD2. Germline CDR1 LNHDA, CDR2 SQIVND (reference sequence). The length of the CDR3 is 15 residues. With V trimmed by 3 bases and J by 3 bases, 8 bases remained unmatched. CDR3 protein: CASSMVGGGRYEQYF. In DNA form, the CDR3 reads TGTGCCAGTAGTATGGTCGGGGGAGGGCGCTACGAGCAGTACTTC.

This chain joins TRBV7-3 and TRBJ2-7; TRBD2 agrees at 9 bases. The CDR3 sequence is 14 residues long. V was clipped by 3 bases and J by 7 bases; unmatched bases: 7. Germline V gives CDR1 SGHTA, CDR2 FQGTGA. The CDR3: CASSLAGGDLEQYF. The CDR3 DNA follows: TGTGCCAGCAGCTTGGCGGGAGGGGATTTGGAGCAGTACTTC.

CDR3 DNA sequence: TGCGCCAGCAGCAGAAACCGGGACAGGGATGGCTACACCTTC. Amino acids: CASSRNRDRDGYTF. The V gene is TRBV5-1, the J gene TRBJ1-2; 9 bases fit TRBD1. V shed 4 bases and J 6 bases; nucleotides not matched to a gene: 7. CDR1 is SGHRS, CDR2 YFSETQ, per germline. This CDR3 has 14 residues.

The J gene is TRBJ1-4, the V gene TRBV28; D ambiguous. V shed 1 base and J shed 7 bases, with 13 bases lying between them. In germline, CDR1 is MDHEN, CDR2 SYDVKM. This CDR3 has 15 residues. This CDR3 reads CASSLSGWYGEKLFF. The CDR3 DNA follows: TGTGCCAGCAGTTTATCGGGGTGGTACGGTGAAAAACTGTTTTTT.

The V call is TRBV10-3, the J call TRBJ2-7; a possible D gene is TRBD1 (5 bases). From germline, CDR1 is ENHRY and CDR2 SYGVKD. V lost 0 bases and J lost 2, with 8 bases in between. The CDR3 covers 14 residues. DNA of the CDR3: TGTGCCATCAGTGAGTCTGGACAAGCCTACGAGCAGTACTTC. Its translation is CAISESGQAYEQYF.

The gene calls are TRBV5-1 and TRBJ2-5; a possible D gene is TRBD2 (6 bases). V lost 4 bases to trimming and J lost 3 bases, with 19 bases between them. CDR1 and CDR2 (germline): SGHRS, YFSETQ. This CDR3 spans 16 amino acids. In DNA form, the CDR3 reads TGCGCCAGCAGCCCTCCTTTGGGGACTGCTGAAGAGACCCAGTACTTC. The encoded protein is CASSPPLGTAEETQYF.

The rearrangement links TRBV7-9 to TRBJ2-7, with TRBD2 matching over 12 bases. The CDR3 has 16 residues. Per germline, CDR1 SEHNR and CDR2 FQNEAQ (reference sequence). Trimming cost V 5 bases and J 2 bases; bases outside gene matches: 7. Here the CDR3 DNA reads TGTGCCAGCAGCCCCGGGACTAGCGGGCCCCCCTACGAGCAGTACTTC. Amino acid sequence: CASSPGTSGPPYEQYF.